This T cell receptor (beta chain) was recovered during a study of blood T cell repertoires in COVID-19. The data were produced by immunoSEQ multiplex PCR, yet TCRdb's version contains in-frame clones alone and is incomplete. The table has 150,000 to 200,000 clones, approximately 89% seen once. With 0 bases removed from V and 5 bases from J, the gap between germline ends came to 12 bases. This CDR3 has 15 residues. The V gene's germline CDR1 is SGHTA and CDR2 FQGTGA. This clone is a singleton in its sample. The sequenced sample was PBMCs or T cells enriched from blood (not recorded which). The chain combines TRBV7-3 with TRBJ2-3; the D gene is possibly TRBD2 (6 bases). This clonotype was obtained from a woman aged 18-29 years who had recovered from COVID-19. The CDR3 DNA is TGTGCCAGCAGCTTAACGGGTGGAGGGAGAGATACGCAGTATTTT. Translation gives CASSLTGGGRDTQYF. The full variable domain, in which reference TRBV7-3 and TRBJ2-3 provide the parts outside the CDR3, is GAGVSQTPSNKVTEKGKYVELRCDPISGHTALYWYRQSLGQGPEFLIYFQGTGAADDSGLPNDRFFAVRPEGSVSTLKIQRTERGDSAVYLCASSLTGGGRDTQYFGPGTRLTVL.